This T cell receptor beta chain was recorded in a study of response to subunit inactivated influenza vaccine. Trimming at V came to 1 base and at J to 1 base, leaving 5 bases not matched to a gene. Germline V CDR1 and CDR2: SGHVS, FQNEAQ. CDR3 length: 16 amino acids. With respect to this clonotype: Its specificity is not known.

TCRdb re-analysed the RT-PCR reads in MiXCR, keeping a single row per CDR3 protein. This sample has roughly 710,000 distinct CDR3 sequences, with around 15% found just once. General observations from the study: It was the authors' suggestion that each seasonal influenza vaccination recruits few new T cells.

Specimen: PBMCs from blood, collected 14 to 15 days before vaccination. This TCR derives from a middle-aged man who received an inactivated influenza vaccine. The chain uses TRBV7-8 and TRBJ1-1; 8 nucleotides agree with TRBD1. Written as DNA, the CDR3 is TGTGCCAGCAGCTTAGGATACAGGGGGGGGAACACTGAAGCTTTCTTT. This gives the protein CASSLGYRGGNTEAFF. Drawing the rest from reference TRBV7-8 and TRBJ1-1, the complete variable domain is GAGVSQSPRYKVAKRGQDVALRCDPISGHVSLFWYQQALGQGPEFLTYFQNEAQLDKSGLPSDRFFAERPEGSVSTLKIQRTQQEDSAVYLCASSLGYRGGNTEAFFGQGTRLTVV.